This T cell receptor (beta chain) is drawn from a study of blood T cell repertoires in COVID-19. Study overall: COVID-19 samples from acute and convalescent phases originated in the United States, Italy and Spain. From T cells, B-cell-depleted T cells, or PBMCs came the material, which was cDNA or gDNA.

Germline values: CDR1 SGDLS, CDR2 YYNGEE. The CDR3 is 17 residues long. V was pared by 0 bases and J by 2 bases, with 15 bases between. Profiled with immunoSEQ multiplex PCR; TCRdb holds only in-frame clones, not every one. In the table there are some 62,000 clones, around 90% of which are singletons. This clone was seen more than once but under ten times. V gene TRBV9 combines with J gene TRBJ1-3; D possibly corresponds to TRBD1 (5 bases). The material sequenced was peripheral blood. This TCR was recovered from a human donor in a cohort sampled during active COVID-19. The CDR3 region has the DNA TGTGCCAGCAGCGTAGAGTACGGACAAACCGCTGGAAACACCATATATTTT. Its translation: CASSVEYGQTAGNTIYF.